Following are 23 T cell receptor beta chains from one sample sequenced in a study of T cell responses to AZD1222 COVID-19 vaccine. Some clones are missing from TCRdb's copy, which holds only in-frame ones; the method was immunoSEQ multiplex PCR. The table lists around 150,000 clones. Sequenced material: peripheral blood. All receptors derive from an adult in good health.

This sequence joins TRBV19 and TRBJ1-2; 9 bases line up with TRBD1. V lost 4 bases to trimming and J lost 4 bases; unmatched junction nucleotides: 10. Germline CDR1 and CDR2: LNHDA and SQIVND (reference sequence). The CDR3 runs to 16 residues. The CDR3 nucleotides read TGTGCCAGTAGTAATTACGGGACAGGGCTCGTCTATGGCTACACCTTC. Translation: CASSNYGTGLVYGYTF.

V is TRBV13 and J is TRBJ1-2; a possible D gene is TRBD1 (6 bases). The V end was cut by 8 bases, the J end by 7 bases, with 17 bases between. This CDR3 spans 13 amino acids. The germline V gene encodes CDR1 PRHDT and CDR2 FYEKMQ (reference sequence). CDR3 sequence: CASAPQGVVGYTF. CDR3 DNA: TGTGCCAGCGCCCCACAGGGCGTCGTTGGCTACACCTTC. Full variable domain (remainder filled in from reference TRBV13 and TRBJ1-2): AAGVIQSPRHLIKEKRETATLKCYPIPRHDTVYWYQQGPGQDPQFLISFYEKMQSDKGSIPDRFSAQQFSDYHSELNMSSLELGDSALYFCASAPQGVVGYTFGSGTRLTVV.

The chain uses TRBV11-2 and TRBJ1-2, with 7 nucleotides matching TRBD1. In germline, CDR1 is SGHAT, CDR2 FQNNGV. The CDR3 contains 14 residues. Losses at the gene ends were 0 bases for V and 2 bases for J; bases not matched to a gene: 0. The CDR3 DNA is TGTGCCAGCAGCTTAGACAGGGGGAACTATGGCTACACCTTC. It translates to CASSLDRGNYGYTF.

The rearrangement uses TRBV10-2 and TRBJ1-4; D not certain. From germline, CDR1 is WSHSY and CDR2 SAAADI. This CDR3 has 14 residues. V lost 1 base and J lost 5, with 8 bases in between. In DNA, the CDR3 is TGCGCCAGCAGTGAGTATGTATCGAATGAAAAACTGTTTTTT. It encodes CASSEYVSNEKLFF.

This sequence joins TRBV19 and TRBJ2-7, with TRBD2 as a possible D gene (6 bases). With 3 bases removed from V and 5 bases from J, the gap between germline ends came to 14 bases. CDR3 length equals 14 residues. The germline CDR1 and CDR2 sequences are LNHDA and SQIVND (reference sequence). The CDR3 reads CASSMGGASNEQYF. CDR3 nucleotide sequence: TGTGCCAGTAGTATGGGGGGAGCTAGCAACGAGCAGTACTTC. Full variable domain (rest looked up from reference TRBV19 and TRBJ2-7): DGGITQSPKYLFRKEGQNVTLSCEQNLNHDAMYWYRQDPGQGLRLIYYSQIVNDFQKGDIAEGYSVSREKKESFPLTVTSAQKNPTAFYLCASSMGGASNEQYFGPGTRLTVT.

This chain connects TRBV3-1 (or the pseudogene TRBV3-2) to TRBJ2-1; the D is unclear. Germline V gives CDR1 LGHDT, CDR2 YNNKEL (reference sequence). This CDR3 has 15 amino acids. Deletions cut 4 bases from V and 0 bases from J, with 10 bases between. The CDR3 sequence: CASSPVDFSYNEQFF. The DNA of the CDR3 is TGTGCCAGCAGCCCTGTAGATTTCTCCTACAATGAGCAGTTCTTC.

This chain joins TRBV5-1 and TRBJ1-4; D is uncertain. CDR1 and CDR2 (germline): SGHRS, YFSETQ. The CDR3 totals 15 residues. V shed 0 bases and J shed 3 bases, with 9 bases lying between them. CDR3 DNA: TGCGCCAGCAGCTTGGAAGGCAGACCTAATGAAAAACTGTTTTTT. Translating gives CASSLEGRPNEKLFF.

The rearrangement links TRBV19 to TRBJ1-2; 7 nucleotides agree with TRBD1. J lost 0 bases, V lost 5 bases, and 3 bases had no gene match. From germline, CDR1 is LNHDA and CDR2 SQIVND (reference sequence). This CDR3 spans 14 amino acids. CDR3 amino acids: CASSADRANYGYTF. In DNA, the CDR3 is TGTGCCAGTAGTGCAGACAGGGCTAACTATGGCTACACCTTC. Filled out from reference TRBV19 and TRBJ1-2, the complete variable domain reads DGGITQSPKYLFRKEGQNVTLSCEQNLNHDAMYWYRQDPGQGLRLIYYSQIVNDFQKGDIAEGYSVSREKKESFPLTVTSAQKNPTAFYLCASSADRANYGYTFGSGTRLTVV.

The chain's CDR3 is CASSFRASGNQPQHF. CDR3 bases: TGTGCCAGCAGCTTTCGGGCTTCGGGCAATCAGCCCCAGCATTTT. The chain links TRBV7-8 to TRBJ1-5; D gene uncertain. Germline CDR1 reads SGHVS; CDR2 reads FQNEAQ. This CDR3 region has 15 residues. The V gene lost 3 bases and the J gene lost 2 bases, with 11 bases spanning the gap.

Notes on this clone: The same CDR3 can be traced to other DNA sequences in this sample. The chain combines TRBV2 with TRBJ1-5; D is undetermined. There are 12 residues in the CDR3. Germline CDR1 is SNHLY and CDR2 is FYNNEI. V lost 3 bases, J lost 1 base, and 1 base lay in between. CDR3 protein: CASSDSNQPQHF. The DNA for the CDR3 is TGTGCCAGCAGTGACAGCAATCAGCCCCAGCATTTT. Combining the CDR3 with reference TRBV2 and TRBJ1-5 gives the whole variable domain EPEVTQTPSHQVTQMGQEVILRCVPISNHLYFYWYRQILGQKVEFLVSFYNNEISEKSEIFDDQFSVERPDGSNFTLKIRSTKLEDSAMYFCASSDSNQPQHFGDGTRLSIL.

The genes are TRBV5-4 and TRBJ1-1; unclear D gene. The V end was cut by 5 bases, the J end by 0 bases, with 11 bases between. Germline values: CDR1 SGHNT, CDR2 YYREEE (reference sequence). This CDR3 is built from 14 residues. DNA for the CDR3: TGTGCCAGCAGTTTTGGACGGATGAACACTGAAGCTTTCTTT. Its translation is CASSFGRMNTEAFF.

The V call is TRBV7-6, the J call TRBJ2-1; 10 bases are shared with TRBD2. This CDR3 contains 16 residues. Trimming at V came to 2 bases and at J to 10 bases, leaving 11 bases not matched to a gene. In germline, CDR1 is SGHVS, CDR2 FNYEAQ. The CDR3 sequence: CASSLQSGGAVFEQFF. The CDR3 DNA reads TGTGCCAGCAGCTTACAAAGCGGGGGGGCTGTGTTCGAGCAGTTCTTC.

V usage is TRBV6-5 and J usage is TRBJ2-7; TRBD1 or TRBD2 may be the D gene (5 bases each). CDR3 size: 15 residues. V was trimmed by 2 bases and J by 0 bases, leaving 11 bases between them. The germline V gene has CDR1 MNHEY and CDR2 SVGAGI. CDR3 sequence: CASSYGRGSSYEQYF. CDR3 sequence (DNA): TGTGCCAGCAGTTACGGACGGGGCAGCTCCTACGAGCAGTACTTC.

The CDR3 region is CARHHRGGTNTEAFF. The CDR3 nucleotides read TGTGCCAGGCACCACAGGGGGGGGACGAACACTGAAGCTTTCTTT. The chain carries TRBV14 and TRBJ1-1, with 8 bases aligning to TRBD1. The CDR3 is made up of 15 amino acids. V was pared by 9 bases and J by 1 base, with 10 bases of the junction left unmatched. Germline assignment: CDR1 SGHDN and CDR2 FVKESK.

The chain has TRBV19 and TRBJ1-1; TRBD1 is a possible D gene (6 bases). Trimming took 6 bases from V and 0 from J, leaving 20 bases between them. The germline V gene has CDR1 LNHDA and CDR2 SQIVND (reference sequence). CDR3 length: 17 amino acids. CDR3 loop: CASSRGNRDLLNTEAFF. CDR3 DNA sequence: TGTGCCAGTAGCAGGGGCAACAGGGACCTCTTGAACACTGAAGCTTTCTTT. Variable domain in full (rest from reference TRBV19 and TRBJ1-1): DGGITQSPKYLFRKEGQNVTLSCEQNLNHDAMYWYRQDPGQGLRLIYYSQIVNDFQKGDIAEGYSVSREKKESFPLTVTSAQKNPTAFYLCASSRGNRDLLNTEAFFGQGTRLTVV.

The J gene is TRBJ2-7, the V gene TRBV6-5; either TRBD1 or TRBD2 may fit D (5 bases each). Germline CDR1 is MNHEY and CDR2 is SVGAGI. The CDR3 consists of 13 residues. Trimming took off 6 bases at V and 0 bases at J, with 9 bases between the two ends. The CDR3 protein is CASSLGTSYEQYF. The DNA for the CDR3 is TGTGCCAGCAGCCTAGGGACCTCCTACGAGCAGTACTTC.

The genes are TRBV14 and TRBJ1-1; perhaps TRBD1 as D (5 bases). The germline V gene encodes CDR1 SGHDN and CDR2 FVKESK. V lost 4 bases and J lost 4, with 10 bases in between. CDR3 length equals 13 residues. Here the CDR3 DNA reads TGTGCCAGCAGCCTCGTTGGGGGCACTGAAGCTTTCTTT. It encodes CASSLVGGTEAFF.

The V gene is TRBV10-2, the J gene TRBJ1-5, with D maybe TRBD1 (5 bases). The germline V and J ends were trimmed by 4 bases and 3 bases, with 7 bases remaining between them. The CDR3 is 13 amino acids. Germline CDR1 and CDR2: WSHSY and SAAADI. Here the CDR3 reads CASSGQINQPQHF. CDR3 DNA sequence: TGCGCCAGCAGTGGACAGATCAATCAGCCCCAGCATTTT.

The V call is TRBV7-9, the J call TRBJ1-2; D is unclear. Germline V gives CDR1 SEHNR, CDR2 FQNEAQ (reference sequence). There are 13 residues in the CDR3. V lost 5 bases, J lost 5 bases, and 12 bases lay in between. CDR3 nucleotide sequence: TGTGCCAGCAGCCCTAATGGGTTGTATGGCTACACCTTC. Translating gives CASSPNGLYGYTF.

The J gene is TRBJ2-2, the V gene TRBV11-2; D gene ambiguous. Trimming cost V 4 bases and J 1 base, with 7 bases left between them. Per the germline V gene, CDR1 is SGHAT and CDR2 is FQNNGV. The CDR3 loop spans 14 amino acids. The CDR3 spells CASSSPRNTGELFF. The CDR3 DNA reads TGTGCCAGCAGCTCCCCCAGGAACACCGGGGAGCTGTTTTTT.

The chain couples TRBV28 to TRBJ1-6, with a possible D match to TRBD1 (5 bases). CDR1 and CDR2 from the germline V gene are MDHEN and SYDVKM. The CDR3 length is 14 residues. The V end was cut by 7 bases, the J end by 9 bases, with 16 bases between. Written as DNA, the CDR3 is TGTGCCAGCATAGGGACCCAGTTGAGTTCACCCCTCCACTTT. It yields the protein CASIGTQLSSPLHF.

V and J are TRBV5-1 and TRBJ2-5; D unresolved. The CDR3 has 13 residues. The V end lost 0 bases, the J end lost 6 bases, and 9 bases lay between the germline ends. The germline V gene has CDR1 SGHRS and CDR2 YFSETQ. CDR3: CASSLEVRKTQYF. The CDR3 DNA reads TGCGCCAGCAGCTTGGAGGTGAGGAAGACCCAGTACTTC. Variable domain in full (rest from reference TRBV5-1 and TRBJ2-5): KAGVTQTPRYLIKTRGQQVTLSCSPISGHRSVSWYQQTPGQGLQFLFEYFSETQRNKGNFPGRFSGRQFSNSRSEMNVSTLELGDSALYLCASSLEVRKTQYFGPGTRLLVL.

The rearrangement joins TRBV28 to TRBJ1-1; TRBD1 might be the D (5 bases). The CDR3 spans 15 residues. The germline V gene has CDR1 MDHEN and CDR2 SYDVKM. The V gene lost 5 bases and the J gene lost 6 bases, with 19 bases spanning the gap. The CDR3 region has the DNA TGTGCCAGCAGTCTCTCGGGACCATCGAGGGCTGAAGCTTTCTTT. Encoded protein: CASSLSGPSRAEAFF.